This TCR beta chain derives from a study of glioma-infiltrating T cells after dendritic cell vaccination. The CDR3 consists of 14 residues. Germline CDR1 and CDR2: SGHRS and YFSETQ. V trimming: 8 bases; J trimming: 8 bases; junction bases outside the gene matches: 9. Indicated time point: after dendritic cell vaccination, including at tumor progression/relapse. Only in-frame clones appear in the TCRdb table, and some are missing; sequencing was by immunoSEQ multiplex PCR. Found here are 90,000 to 140,000 clones, 90% of them singletons; the top ten hold approximately 2.7%. V and J are TRBV5-1 and TRBJ2-3; 12 bases map to TRBD2. The specimen comprised blood, sampled after dendritic cell vaccination. This TCR was recovered from a human donor with glioblastoma. The CDR3 sequence: CASRLAGDSATQYF. The CDR3 region has the DNA TGCGCCAGTCGACTAGCGGGAGATTCGGCTACGCAGTATTTT. The full variable domain, with the rest looked up from reference TRBV5-1 and TRBJ2-3, is KAGVTQTPRYLIKTRGQQVTLSCSPISGHRSVSWYQQTPGQGLQFLFEYFSETQRNKGNFPGRFSGRQFSNSRSEMNVSTLELGDSALYLCASRLAGDSATQYFGPGTRLTVL.